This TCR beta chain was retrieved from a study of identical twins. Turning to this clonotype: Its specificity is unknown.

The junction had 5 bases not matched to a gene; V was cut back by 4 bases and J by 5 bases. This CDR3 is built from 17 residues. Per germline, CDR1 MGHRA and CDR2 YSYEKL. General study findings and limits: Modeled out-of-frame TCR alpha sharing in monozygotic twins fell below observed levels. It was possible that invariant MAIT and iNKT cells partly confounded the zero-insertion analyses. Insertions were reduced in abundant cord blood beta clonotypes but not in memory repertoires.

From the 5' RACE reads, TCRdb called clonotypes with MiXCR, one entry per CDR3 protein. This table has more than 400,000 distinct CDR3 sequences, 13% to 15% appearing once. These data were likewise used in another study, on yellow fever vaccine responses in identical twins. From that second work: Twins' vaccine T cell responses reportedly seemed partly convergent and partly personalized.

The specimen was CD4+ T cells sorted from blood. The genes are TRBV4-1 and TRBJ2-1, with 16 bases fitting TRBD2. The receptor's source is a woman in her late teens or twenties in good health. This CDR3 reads CASSRGTSGRADNEQFF. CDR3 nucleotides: TGCGCCAGCAGCCGCGGGACTAGCGGGAGGGCGGACAATGAGCAGTTCTTC.